The sequence of this T cell receptor beta chain was determined in a study of cytomegalovirus exposure and HLA in healthy donors. It was with 60 Vbeta and 13 Jbeta primers that the PCR ran. The repertoire was sequenced with immunoSEQ multiplex PCR; TCRdb's copy has only in-frame clones and lacks some. The data contain fewer than 150,000 clones, more than 80% of them singletons. Concerning this clone itself: Its antigen is not known.

Overall study results and limits: A further, later analysis showed that HLA-associated TCR beta chains (compared with equally common others) were more clonally expanded.

The ends were cut back, 8 bases at V and 6 bases at J, with 20 bases in the middle. The length of the CDR3 is 15 residues. The germline V gene encodes CDR1 MNHNS and CDR2 SASEGT. The sequencing input was PBMCs. The clonotype comes from a woman aged 25 to 39 in good health and CMV-seropositive. V usage is TRBV6-1 and J usage is TRBJ2-1, with a tentative D call TRBD1 (6 bases). In DNA, the CDR3 is TGTGCCAGCCATTCCAGGGGAGCGAGCGTCAATGAGCAGTTCTTC. Translating gives CASHSRGASVNEQFF.